The following is a T cell receptor (beta chain) sequence with its context. Its specificity is not known. The data were obtained in a study of cytomegalovirus exposure and HLA in healthy donors. The CDR3 is 17 amino acids. With V trimmed by 4 bases and J by 0 bases, 7 bases remained unmatched. Germline lookup yields CDR1 SGHDT and CDR2 YYEEEE. Study-level results: Productive rates of about 90% or about 30% were seen for most TCR beta V segments in an earlier analysis.

It was with 60 Vbeta and 13 Jbeta primers that the PCR ran. Generated by immunoSEQ multiplex PCR, the TCRdb table keeps only in-frame clones and is missing some. The sample carries over 90,000 clones, under 85% recorded once. The clonotype originates from a man in his fifties in good health and CMV-seropositive. Source material: PBMCs. This chain connects TRBV5-6 to TRBJ2-2; 9 bases agree with TRBD1. The CDR3, as DNA: TGTGCCAGCAGCGAGATAACAGGGGGCGCGAACACCGGGGAGCTGTTTTTT. Translating gives CASSEITGGANTGELFF.